The clone carrying this TCR beta chain was found once. The sample carries other DNA sequences with the same CDR3. The sample originates from a study of shared clonotypes between healthy human individuals. CD8 cells classed as naive were CD45RO-negative and positively selected for CCR7, excluding terminally differentiated effector memory CD45RA+ cells. Those who donated were healthy HIV-negative adults, with no recent acute infections or vaccinations reported. V lost 2 bases and J 3 bases, leaving 8 bases between the germline ends. The germline CDR1 and CDR2 sequences are SGHDT and YYEEEE. CDR3 size: 13 residues. Here immunoSEQ multiplex PCR was the method, and the copy in TCRdb shows in-frame clones only, minus some. The top ten clones hold 0.95% to 1.5% of a sample with 1.5 million to 2.5 million clones, over 85% of them seen once.

The chain joins TRBV5-6 to TRBJ1-1; D gene uncertain. Specimen: naive CD8+ T cells sorted from blood. This TCR was recovered from a man between 18 and 35 years old in good health. The CDR3 here is CASSFIGDTEAFF. DNA of the CDR3: TGTGCCAGCAGCTTTATCGGGGACACTGAAGCTTTCTTT.